The 5 T cell receptor beta chains listed next were all sequenced from one sample in a study of CD8 T cells in ankylosing spondylitis. Findings and limits, study-wide: Several highly homologous variants made up a TCR beta motif, and this motif appeared characteristic of ankylosing spondylitis blood.

TCRdb independently ran MiXCR on the 5' RACE reads; one entry per CDR3 protein. Here the sample spans 220,000 or so distinct CDR3 sequences, approximately 20% being singletons. These TCRs are of unknown antigen specificity. Sequenced sample: blood, either unsorted or a sorted T cell fraction (not recorded which). The receptor set was obtained from a male donor with ankylosing spondylitis.

This chain uses TRBV6-1 with TRBJ1-5, with 8 bases matching TRBD1. This CDR3 has 14 residues. V dropped 6 bases and J dropped 6; count of bases not matched to a gene: 7. Germline-derived CDR1 and CDR2 are MNHNS and SASEGT. CDR3 amino acids: CASRNGQGIQPQHF. CDR3 in DNA: TGTGCCAGCAGAAACGGACAGGGAATTCAGCCCCAGCATTTT.

CDR3: CASSLRQGAINGAFF. CDR3 DNA sequence: TGCGCCAGCAGCTTGCGGCAGGGGGCCATAAACGGAGCTTTCTTT. The rearrangement links TRBV5-1 to TRBJ1-1; TRBD1 matches at 8 bases. After removal of 1 base from V and 10 bases from J, the junction contained 12 bases not matched to a gene. The CDR3 has 15 residues. Germline V gives CDR1 SGHRS, CDR2 YFSETQ.

This clonotype was seen more than once but under ten times. J is TRBJ2-3 and V is TRBV20-1; 8 bases match TRBD2. Looked up from germline, CDR1 is DFQATT and CDR2 is SNEGSKA (reference sequence). V lost 3 bases and J lost 6; bases outside the gene matches: 11. The CDR3 sequence is 15 residues long. Here the CDR3 reads CSASLGGAGVDTQYF. The CDR3 DNA is TGCAGTGCTAGTCTCGGGGGGGCGGGAGTGGATACGCAGTATTTT.

The J gene is TRBJ2-7, the V gene TRBV29-1; tentatively, D is TRBD1 (5 bases). This CDR3 region has 12 residues. Trimming pared 4 bases from V and 2 bases from J, leaving 9 bases between. Germline V gene data show CDR1 as SQVTM and CDR2 as ANQGSEA. Written as DNA, the CDR3 is TGCAGCGTTGTGGCGGACACCTACGAGCAGTACTTC. This encodes CSVVADTYEQYF.

This clonotype turned up a few times. The chain recombines TRBV25-1 with TRBJ1-2; D ambiguous. Germline CDR1 reads MGHDK; CDR2 reads SYGVNS. Deletions cut 2 bases from V and 6 bases from J, with 13 bases between. The CDR3 runs to 14 residues. Here the CDR3 DNA reads TGTGCCAGCAGTGAAGGAGGATTTGGGGATGGCTACACCTTC. Protein: CASSEGGFGDGYTF.